This record looks at one T cell receptor beta chain sequence and its context. The table came from immunoSEQ multiplex PCR; TCRdb's copy has only in-frame clones and leaves some out. The sample includes 150,000 or so clones, roughly 84% of them seen just once. The sample is drawn from a study of blood T cell repertoires in COVID-19. The germline V gene has CDR1 SEHNR and CDR2 FQNEAQ (reference sequence). The CDR3 is 16 amino acids. V lost 5 bases and J lost 6; bases outside the gene matches: 13. The sample comprised peripheral blood. The V and J genes are TRBV7-9 and TRBJ1-1, with 9 bases that match TRBD1. The sequence derives from a human donor in a cohort sampled during active COVID-19. DNA of the CDR3: TGTGCCAGCAGCCCCGGACAGGGGACCGTCCCCGCTGAAGCTTTCTTT. Amino acids: CASSPGQGTVPAEAFF.